This T cell receptor (beta chain) was documented in a study of T-cell reconstitution after alpha-beta-depleted transplantation in children. As it was prepared, the TCRbeta library received unique molecular identifiers. One entry per CDR3 protein, called by TCRdb with MiXCR from the PCR reads. Of about 580,000 distinct CDR3 sequences listed, about 23% are singletons. This clonotype was detected many times. What it binds is not known. General observations from the study: It was newly produced T cells that mostly accounted for T-cell counts and diversity one year after transplant.

This CDR3 region has 14 residues. V lost 0 bases and J 3 bases, leaving 5 bases between the germline ends. Germline CDR1 and CDR2: MGHRA and YSYEKL. The sequence was collected from a boy under two years old who had a stem cell transplant for acute myeloid leukemia, so the T cells may come from the graft donor. This chain connects TRBV4-1 to TRBJ2-2; D gene ambiguous. Material: PBMCs, mostly from graft donor cells, obtained 360 days after TCRalphabeta/CD19-depleted stem cell transplant. CDR3 nucleotides: TGCGCCAGCAGCCAAGAAAGGGACACCGGGGAGCTGTTTTTT. Encoded protein: CASSQERDTGELFF.